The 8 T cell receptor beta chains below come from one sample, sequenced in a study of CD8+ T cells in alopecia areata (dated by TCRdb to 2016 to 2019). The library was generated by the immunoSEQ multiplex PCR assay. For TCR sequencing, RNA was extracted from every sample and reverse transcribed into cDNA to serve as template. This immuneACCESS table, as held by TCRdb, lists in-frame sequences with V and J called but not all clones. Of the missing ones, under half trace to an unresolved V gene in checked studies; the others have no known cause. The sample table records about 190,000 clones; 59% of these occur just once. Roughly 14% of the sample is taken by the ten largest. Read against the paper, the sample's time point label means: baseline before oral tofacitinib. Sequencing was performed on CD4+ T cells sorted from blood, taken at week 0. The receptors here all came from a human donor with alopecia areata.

The CDR3 sequence: CASSSRTRANTGELFF. Here the CDR3 DNA reads TGTGCCAGCAGCAGTCGGACGAGAGCGAACACCGGGGAGCTGTTTTTT. The V gene is TRBV7-2, the J gene TRBJ2-2, with no clear D. The CDR3 length is 16 residues. V was pared by 5 bases and J by 0 bases, with 13 bases between. The germline CDR1 and CDR2 sequences are SGHTA and FQGNSA.

DNA for the CDR3: TGTGCCTGGAGCTCACGGTCCAATCAGCCCCAGCATTTT. Amino acid sequence: CAWSSRSNQPQHF. The chain is built from TRBV30 and TRBJ1-5; D uncertain. CDR1 is GTSNPN, CDR2 SVGIG, per germline (reference sequence). CDR3 length: 13 residues. V dropped 3 bases and J dropped 3 bases, with 9 bases sitting between them.

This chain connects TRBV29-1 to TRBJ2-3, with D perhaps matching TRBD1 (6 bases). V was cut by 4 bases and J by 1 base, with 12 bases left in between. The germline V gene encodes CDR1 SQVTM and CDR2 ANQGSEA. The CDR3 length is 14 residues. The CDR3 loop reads CSVVSGVGTDTQYF. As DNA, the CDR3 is TGCAGCGTTGTCTCAGGGGTCGGCACAGATACGCAGTATTTT.

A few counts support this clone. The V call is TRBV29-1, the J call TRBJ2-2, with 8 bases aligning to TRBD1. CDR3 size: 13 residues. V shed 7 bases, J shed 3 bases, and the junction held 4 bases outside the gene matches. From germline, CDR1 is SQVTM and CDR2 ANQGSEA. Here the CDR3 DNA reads TGCAGCGCACACAGGGGGTACACCGGGGAGCTGTTTTTT. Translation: CSAHRGYTGELFF.

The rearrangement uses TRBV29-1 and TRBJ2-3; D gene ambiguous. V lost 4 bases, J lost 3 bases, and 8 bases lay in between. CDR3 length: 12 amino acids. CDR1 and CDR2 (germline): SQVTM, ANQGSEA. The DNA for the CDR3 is TGCAGCGTTGTGGCAGTAACAGATACGCAGTATTTT. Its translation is CSVVAVTDTQYF.

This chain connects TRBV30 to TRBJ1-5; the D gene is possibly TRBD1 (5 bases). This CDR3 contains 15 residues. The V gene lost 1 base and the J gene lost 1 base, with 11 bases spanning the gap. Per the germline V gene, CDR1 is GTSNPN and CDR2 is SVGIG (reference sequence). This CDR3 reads CAWSAGQGSNQPQHF. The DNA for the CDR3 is TGTGCCTGGAGTGCGGGGCAAGGGAGCAATCAGCCCCAGCATTTT.

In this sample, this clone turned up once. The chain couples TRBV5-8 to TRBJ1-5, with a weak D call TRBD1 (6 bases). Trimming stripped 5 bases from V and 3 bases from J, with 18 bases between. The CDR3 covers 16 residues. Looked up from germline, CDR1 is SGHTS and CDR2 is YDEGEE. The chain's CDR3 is CASSRRTGQLNQPQHF. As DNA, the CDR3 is TGTGCCAGCAGTCGCCGAACCGGACAGCTCAATCAGCCCCAGCATTTT.

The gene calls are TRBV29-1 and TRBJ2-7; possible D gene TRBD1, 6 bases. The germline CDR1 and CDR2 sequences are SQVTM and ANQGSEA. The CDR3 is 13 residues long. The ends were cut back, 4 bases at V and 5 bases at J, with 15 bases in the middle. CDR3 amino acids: CSVGPKTGDEQYF. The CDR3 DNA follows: TGCAGCGTTGGGCCCAAGACAGGTGACGAGCAGTACTTC.